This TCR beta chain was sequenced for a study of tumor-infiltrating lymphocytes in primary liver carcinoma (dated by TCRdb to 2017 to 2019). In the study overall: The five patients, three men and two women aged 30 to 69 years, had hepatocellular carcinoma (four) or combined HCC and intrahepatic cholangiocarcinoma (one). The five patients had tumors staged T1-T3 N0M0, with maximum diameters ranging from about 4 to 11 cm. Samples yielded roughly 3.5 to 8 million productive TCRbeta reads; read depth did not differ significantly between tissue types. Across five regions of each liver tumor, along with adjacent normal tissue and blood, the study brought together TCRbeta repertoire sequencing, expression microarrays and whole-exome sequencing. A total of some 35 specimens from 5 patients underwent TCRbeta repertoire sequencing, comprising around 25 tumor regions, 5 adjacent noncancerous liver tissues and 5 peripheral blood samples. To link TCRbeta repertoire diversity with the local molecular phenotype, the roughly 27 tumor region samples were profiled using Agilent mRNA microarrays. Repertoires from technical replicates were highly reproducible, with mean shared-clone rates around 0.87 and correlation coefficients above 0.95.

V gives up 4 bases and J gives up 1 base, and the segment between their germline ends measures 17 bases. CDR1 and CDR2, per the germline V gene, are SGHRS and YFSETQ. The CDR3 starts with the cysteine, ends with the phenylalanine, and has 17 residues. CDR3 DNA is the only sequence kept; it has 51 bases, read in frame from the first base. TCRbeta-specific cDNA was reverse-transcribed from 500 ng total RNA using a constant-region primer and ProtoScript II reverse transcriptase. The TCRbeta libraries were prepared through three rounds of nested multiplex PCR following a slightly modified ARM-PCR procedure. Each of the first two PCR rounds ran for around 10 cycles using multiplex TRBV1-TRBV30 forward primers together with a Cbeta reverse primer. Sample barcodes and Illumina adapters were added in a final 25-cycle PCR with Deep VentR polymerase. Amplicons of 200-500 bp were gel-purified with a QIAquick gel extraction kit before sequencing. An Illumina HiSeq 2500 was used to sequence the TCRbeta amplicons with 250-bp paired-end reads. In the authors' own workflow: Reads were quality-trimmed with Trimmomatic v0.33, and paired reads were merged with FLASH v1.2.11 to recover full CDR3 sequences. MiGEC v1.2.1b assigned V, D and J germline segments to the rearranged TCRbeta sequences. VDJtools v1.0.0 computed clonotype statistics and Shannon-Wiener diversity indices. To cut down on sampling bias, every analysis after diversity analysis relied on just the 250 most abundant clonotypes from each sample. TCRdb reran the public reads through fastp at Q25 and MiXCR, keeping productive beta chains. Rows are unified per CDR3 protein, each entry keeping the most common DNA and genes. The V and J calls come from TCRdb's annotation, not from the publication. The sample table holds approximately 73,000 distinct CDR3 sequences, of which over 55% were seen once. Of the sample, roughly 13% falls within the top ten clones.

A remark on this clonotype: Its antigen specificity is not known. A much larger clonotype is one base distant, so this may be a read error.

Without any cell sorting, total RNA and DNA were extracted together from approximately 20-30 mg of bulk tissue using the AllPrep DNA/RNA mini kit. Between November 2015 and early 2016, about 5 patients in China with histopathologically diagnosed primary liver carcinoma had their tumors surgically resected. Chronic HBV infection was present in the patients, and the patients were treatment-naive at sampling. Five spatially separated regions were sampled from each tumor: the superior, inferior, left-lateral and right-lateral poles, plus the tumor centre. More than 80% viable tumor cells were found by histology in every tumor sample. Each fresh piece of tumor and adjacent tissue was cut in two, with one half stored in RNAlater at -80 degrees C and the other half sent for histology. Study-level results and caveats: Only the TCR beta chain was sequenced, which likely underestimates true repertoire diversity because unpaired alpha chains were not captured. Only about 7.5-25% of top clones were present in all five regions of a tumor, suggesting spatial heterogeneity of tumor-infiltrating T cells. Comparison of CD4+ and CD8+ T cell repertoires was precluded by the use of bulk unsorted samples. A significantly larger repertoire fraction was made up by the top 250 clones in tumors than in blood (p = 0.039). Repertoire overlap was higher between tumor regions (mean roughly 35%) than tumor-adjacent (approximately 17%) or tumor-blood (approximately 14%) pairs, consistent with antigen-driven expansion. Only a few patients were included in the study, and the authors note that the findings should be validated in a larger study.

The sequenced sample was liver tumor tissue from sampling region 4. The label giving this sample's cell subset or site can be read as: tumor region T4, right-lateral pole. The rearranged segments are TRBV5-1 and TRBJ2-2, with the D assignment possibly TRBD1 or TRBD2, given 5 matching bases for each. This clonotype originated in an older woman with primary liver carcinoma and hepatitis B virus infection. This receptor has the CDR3 CASSHSGRNLNTGELFF. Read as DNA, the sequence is TGCGCCAGCAGCCATTCGGGACGGAACTTGAACACCGGGGAGCTGTTTTTT. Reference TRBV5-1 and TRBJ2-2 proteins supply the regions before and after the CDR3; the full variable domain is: KAGVTQTPRYLIKTRGQQVTLSCSPISGHRSVSWYQQTPGQGLQFLFEYFSETQRNKGNFPGRFSGRQFSNSRSEMNVSTLELGDSALYLCASSHSGRNLNTGELFFGEGSRLTVL.